Listed here are 27 T cell receptor beta chains from one sample, sequenced in a study of shared clonotypes between healthy human individuals (dated by TCRdb to 2020 to 2022). The library was prepared using the immunoSEQ multiplex PCR assay. This is the immuneACCESS table as TCRdb keeps it, with only in-frame sequences that have V and J called. A part of the clones is gone; compared with another copy, unresolved V genes explain less than half, and the rest is unexplained. The sample data list about 700,000 clones, and around 90% of these were observed just once. About 24% of the sample lies in the top ten. CD8 naive samples were obtained by positive selection for CCR7 among CD45RO-negative cells, yielding a CD45RA+CCR7+ population from which TemRA cells were excluded. The material sequenced was naive CD8+ T cells sorted from blood. The cell subset or site label, read with the paper, signifies: CD45RA+CCR7+. The receptors derive from a man aged 30-40 years in good health.

To note about this clone: This specimen includes other DNA sequences encoding the same CDR3. This chain joins TRBV5-8 and TRBJ2-1, with 12 bases identical to TRBD2. Germline loops: CDR1 SGHTS, CDR2 YDEGEE. The trim removed 4 bases at V and 4 bases at J, leaving 3 bases unmatched. This CDR3 has 15 amino acids. The CDR3 protein is CASSVGLAGYNEQFF. The CDR3 region has the DNA TGTGCCAGCAGCGTGGGACTAGCGGGTTACAATGAGCAGTTCTTC.

The gene calls are TRBV7-9 and TRBJ2-1, with D possibly matching TRBD2 (6 bases). Germline V gives CDR1 SEHNR, CDR2 FQNEAQ (reference sequence). The ends were cut back, 1 base at V and 3 bases at J, with 10 bases in the middle. The CDR3 runs to 15 residues. CDR3 in DNA: TGTGCCAGCAGCTTAGTTGGCGGGGTCTACAATGAGCAGTTCTTC. Encoded protein: CASSLVGGVYNEQFF.

The J gene is TRBJ2-1, the V gene TRBV18, with no clear D. V lost 2 bases to trimming and J lost 4 bases, with 3 bases between them. This CDR3 has 12 amino acids. Germline V gene lookup returns CDR1 KGHSH and CDR2 LQKENI. As DNA, the CDR3 is TGTGCCAGCTCACCAGATTACAATGAGCAGTTCTTC. It is translated as CASSPDYNEQFF.

The V and J genes are TRBV13 and TRBJ2-3, with D possibly being TRBD2 (6 bases). With 3 bases removed from V and 2 bases from J, the gap between germline ends came to 12 bases. The CDR3 sequence is 15 residues long. CDR1 is PRHDT and CDR2 is FYEKMQ in the germline V gene (reference sequence). The CDR3 loop reads CASSLVRGTTDTQYF. CDR3 coding DNA: TGTGCCAGCAGCTTGGTACGCGGGACCACAGATACGCAGTATTTT.

This clone was seen a handful of times. V and J are TRBV6-5 and TRBJ2-7, with D perhaps matching TRBD1 (6 bases). The CDR3 extends over 13 amino acids. The germline CDR1 and CDR2 sequences are MNHEY and SVGAGI. The germline V and J ends were trimmed by 6 bases and 2 bases, with 11 bases remaining between them. CDR3 DNA: TGTGCCAGCAGCAAAACAGGGCCCTACGAGCAGTACTTC. Translation: CASSKTGPYEQYF.

CDR3 region: CASSEERGDYEQYF. The DNA of the CDR3 is TGCGCCAGCAGTGAAGAAAGGGGAGACTACGAGCAGTACTTC. The genes are TRBV10-2 and TRBJ2-7; D assignment may be TRBD1 or TRBD2 (5 bases each). Trimming took off 3 bases at V and 3 bases at J, with 12 bases between the two ends. CDR3 size: 14 residues. Germline CDR1 WSHSY, CDR2 SAAADI.

This chain joins TRBV11-3 and TRBJ2-3; 10 positions agree with TRBD2. The V segment lost 5 bases and the J segment 3 bases; nucleotides outside the gene matches: 11. CDR3 length equals 17 residues. Germline loops: CDR1 SGHNT, CDR2 YENEEA. CDR3 DNA: TGTGCCAGCAGCCCTGCGGAAGCGGGAGGGTTAACAGATACGCAGTATTTT. Its translation is CASSPAEAGGLTDTQYF.

The V gene is TRBV29-1, the J gene TRBJ2-3, with 8 positions matching TRBD1. The CDR3 is 14 amino acids. V trimming: 7 bases; J trimming: 6 bases; junction bases outside the gene matches: 12. Germline assignment: CDR1 SQVTM and CDR2 ANQGSEA. The CDR3 bases are TGCAGCGCTGACATGGCGGGACAGGCGGATACGCAGTATTTT. This codes for CSADMAGQADTQYF.

The J gene is TRBJ2-1, the V gene TRBV2; 8 bases line up with TRBD2. V gave up 2 bases and J gave up 3 bases; unmatched junction bases: 6. CDR3 length: 16 residues. The germline V gene has CDR1 SNHLY and CDR2 FYNNEI. As DNA, the CDR3 is TGTGCCAGCAGTGAATCGCGCGGGAGGAACTACAATGAGCAGTTCTTC. Translated: CASSESRGRNYNEQFF.

The CDR3 sequence: CASSRDRLNTGELFF. The CDR3 region has the DNA TGTGCCAGCAGCCGCGACAGGTTGAACACCGGGGAGCTGTTTTTT. The gene calls are TRBV21-1 and TRBJ2-2; TRBD1 is the table's D call, not checked against the DNA. TRBV21-1 is classified as a pseudogene. The CDR3 totals 15 residues.

J is TRBJ1-1 and V is TRBV27, with 7 bases lining up with TRBD1. Germline CDR1 MNHEY, CDR2 SMNVEV (reference sequence). V shed 6 bases and J 0 bases; nucleotides not matched to a gene: 10. The CDR3 length is 16 residues. CDR3 DNA sequence: TGTGCCAGCAGACGTCAGGGGGATCCACTGAACACTGAAGCTTTCTTT. Amino acids: CASRRQGDPLNTEAFF.

The rearrangement uses TRBV6-5 and TRBJ2-7, with 7 nucleotides matching TRBD2. The J segment lost 2 bases and the V segment lost 6 bases, leaving 10 bases of the junction unmatched. This CDR3 is 15 amino acids long. CDR1 is MNHEY, CDR2 SVGAGI, per germline. For the CDR3, the DNA is TGTGCCAGCAGACGAGGTAGCGGGCCCGCCTACGAGCAGTACTTC. This encodes CASRRGSGPAYEQYF.

The chain joins TRBV7-8 to TRBJ2-1, with TRBD2 identical over 8 bases. The junction had 7 bases not matched to a gene; V was cut back by 2 bases and J by 7 bases. From germline, CDR1 is SGHVS and CDR2 FQNEAQ. The CDR3 is 15 residues long. CDR3 in amino acids: CASSLLSGSGNEQFF. The CDR3 nucleotides read TGTGCCAGCAGCTTACTCAGCGGGAGTGGGAATGAGCAGTTCTTC.

This clone occurred once. The chain joins TRBV7-9 to TRBJ2-1, with TRBD2 matching 10 bases. The V and J ends lost 3 bases and 7 bases, in that order; junction bases with no gene match: 3. Germline V gene data show CDR1 as SEHNR and CDR2 as FQNEAQ (reference sequence). The CDR3 sequence is 14 residues long. CDR3 amino acids: CASSLPSGSNEQFF. CDR3 nucleotide sequence: TGTGCCAGCAGCTTGCCTAGCGGGAGTAATGAGCAGTTCTTC.

CDR3 amino acids: CASSFQGGGMAFF. For the CDR3, the DNA is TGTGCCAGCAGCTTCCAGGGCGGAGGTATGGCTTTCTTT. The chain carries TRBV5-4 and TRBJ1-1, with a weak D call TRBD1 (5 bases). Trimming shortened V by 2 bases and J by 11 bases, and 16 bases separated the two germline ends. There are 13 residues in the CDR3. Germline V gene data show CDR1 as SGHNT and CDR2 as YYREEE (reference sequence).

This chain uses TRBV2 with TRBJ1-2; 8 bases line up with TRBD1. The CDR3 runs 14 residues. V shed 7 bases, J shed 8 bases, and the junction held 12 bases outside the gene matches. CDR1 is SNHLY, CDR2 FYNNEI, per germline. The CDR3 here is CASTSGTGRKGYTF. The CDR3 nucleotides read TGTGCCAGCACTTCCGGGACAGGTCGTAAGGGCTACACCTTC. Full variable domain (remainder filled in from reference TRBV2 and TRBJ1-2): EPEVTQTPSHQVTQMGQEVILRCVPISNHLYFYWYRQILGQKVEFLVSFYNNEISEKSEIFDDQFSVERPDGSNFTLKIRSTKLEDSAMYFCASTSGTGRKGYTFGSGTRLTVV.

This clone was seen just once. V is TRBV27 and J is TRBJ1-4; D uncertain. The germline CDR1 and CDR2 sequences are MNHEY and SMNVEV (reference sequence). This CDR3 has 15 amino acids. Deletions cut 8 bases from V and 5 bases from J, with 18 bases between. In DNA form, the CDR3 reads TGTGCCAGCCAATCCCGGTTCCGTCAGAATGAAAAACTGTTTTTT. This encodes CASQSRFRQNEKLFF.

The chain recombines TRBV27 with TRBJ1-1; 7 bases fit TRBD1. Germline assignment: CDR1 MNHEY and CDR2 SMNVEV (reference sequence). CDR3 length equals 15 residues. Trimming cost V 5 bases and J 4 bases; bases outside gene matches: 10. CDR3 DNA: TGTGCCAGCAGTCCCCTCAGGGGGTATTCCACTGAAGCTTTCTTT. Translating gives CASSPLRGYSTEAFF.

In this sample, this clone turned up once. This sequence joins TRBV9 and TRBJ2-3; D may be TRBD2 (6 bases). The V and J ends lost 2 bases and 1 base respectively, with 11 bases between them. Germline-derived CDR1 and CDR2 are SGDLS and YYNGEE. CDR3 length: 15 amino acids. CDR3 sequence reads: CASSVDGTGTDTQYF. CDR3 bases: TGTGCCAGCAGCGTTGACGGGACTGGCACAGATACGCAGTATTTT.

The chain is built from TRBV7-9 and TRBJ2-3, with TRBD2 as a possible D gene (6 bases). CDR3 length equals 17 residues. The V and J ends lost 6 bases and 4 bases respectively, with 23 bases between them. Germline V CDR1 and CDR2: SEHNR, FQNEAQ (reference sequence). The CDR3: CASSLLASSGGSDTQYF. For the CDR3, the DNA is TGTGCCAGCAGTCTACTAGCTTCGAGTGGTGGCTCAGATACGCAGTATTTT.

The chain employs TRBV5-1 and TRBJ2-3, with 7 bases matching TRBD1. This CDR3 is 14 amino acids long. V lost 4 bases, J lost 2 bases, and 4 bases stayed unmatched. CDR1 and CDR2 from the germline V gene are SGHRS and YFSETQ. The CDR3 sequence is CASSPDRPTDTQYF. DNA for the CDR3: TGCGCCAGCAGCCCGGACAGGCCCACAGATACGCAGTATTTT.

This chain joins TRBV28 and TRBJ2-5, with 10 bases identical to TRBD2. The V segment lost 5 bases and the J segment 1 base; nucleotides outside the gene matches: 7. The germline V gene has CDR1 MDHEN and CDR2 SYDVKM. CDR3 length: 16 residues. The DNA of the CDR3 is TGTGCCAGCAGTCCTGAGCGGGAGGGCCCCCAAGAGACCCAGTACTTC. Amino acid sequence: CASSPEREGPQETQYF.

The J gene is TRBJ1-1, the V gene TRBV10-3; TRBD1 aligns across 8 bases. The V segment lost 2 bases and the J segment 6 bases; nucleotides outside the gene matches: 11. CDR1 is ENHRY and CDR2 is SYGVKD in the germline V gene. The CDR3 has 16 residues. As DNA, the CDR3 is TGTGCCATCAGTGAGGGGCGGGCAGGGGGCATCCCTGAAGCTTTCTTT. As protein: CAISEGRAGGIPEAFF.

The chain carries TRBV28 and TRBJ1-5; D gene unclear. This CDR3 spans 15 amino acids. V was clipped by 3 bases and J by 4 bases, with 13 bases between them. Germline lookup yields CDR1 MDHEN and CDR2 SYDVKM. Here the CDR3 reads CASSFGFDGNQPQHF. The CDR3 DNA reads TGTGCCAGCAGTTTTGGGTTCGACGGAAATCAGCCCCAGCATTTT.

The chain couples TRBV5-6 to TRBJ2-1; weak D call: TRBD2 (5 bases). This CDR3 contains 16 residues. Trimming pared 0 bases from V and 2 bases from J, leaving 12 bases between. Per germline, CDR1 SGHDT and CDR2 YYEEEE. CDR3 nucleotides: TGTGCCAGCAGCTTGGCCCTCCGGAGGACCTACAATGAGCAGTTCTTC. It specifies CASSLALRRTYNEQFF.

V is TRBV18 and J is TRBJ1-2; 10 bases fit TRBD1. This CDR3 is built from 14 residues. The germline V gene encodes CDR1 KGHSH and CDR2 LQKENI. V lost 5 bases, J lost 5 bases, and 5 bases stayed unmatched. CDR3 amino acids: CASSGTGDPYGYTF. DNA for the CDR3: TGTGCCAGCTCAGGGACAGGGGACCCGTATGGCTACACCTTC.

The J gene is TRBJ1-2, the V gene TRBV28, with D possibly being TRBD1 (5 bases). V was pared by 1 base and J by 8 bases, with 11 bases between. This CDR3 is 13 amino acids long. Germline-derived CDR1 and CDR2 are MDHEN and SYDVKM. CDR3 nucleotides: TGTGCCAGCAGTTTATATCCAGGGCGCGGCTACACCTTC. It codes for CASSLYPGRGYTF.